This T cell receptor beta chain was documented in a study of cytomegalovirus exposure and HLA in healthy donors. Study background: Most genotyped donors, 81% of 300 to 400, had Caucasian-associated genetic ancestry. General observations from the study: The study had only CMV serostatus as immune exposure information.

The PCR had 60 Vbeta and 13 Jbeta primers. Per the original methods: The count from a later analysis was tens of millions of unique TCR beta chains, 9 million to 12 million of them shared. The assay was immunoSEQ multiplex PCR, and TCRdb's table has in-frame clones only and misses some. D and trimming come from the DNA, and the V and J calls and clone size come from that table. In the table there are about 120,000 clones, approximately 79% of which are singletons. A note on this clone: Its target is unknown.

The junction had 6 bases not matched to a gene; V was cut back by 5 bases and J by 1 base. The CDR3 covers 15 residues. Germline lookup yields CDR1 MNHEY and CDR2 SMNVEV (reference sequence). This sequence joins TRBV27 and TRBJ2-5; 8 bases agree with TRBD1. The sequenced material came from PBMCs. The TCR sequence derives from a man between 25 and 39 years old in good health and CMV-seropositive. CDR3 residues: CASSPRTGPQETQYF. The CDR3, as DNA: TGTGCCAGCAGTCCCAGGACAGGGCCCCAAGAGACCCAGTACTTC.